This T cell receptor beta chain was sequenced in a study of T cell repertoires in cytomegalovirus infection. One entry per CDR3 protein results from TCRdb running MiXCR on the reads. Of 150,000 to 200,000 distinct CDR3 sequences detected, under 15% appear once; the ten largest clones hold 25% to 30%. Study outcomes and limitations: The ex vivo response was dominated by HLA-C-restricted CMV-specific TCR beta clonotypes.

V trimming: 5 bases; J trimming: 3 bases; junction bases outside the gene matches: 5. This CDR3 has 14 residues. Looked up from germline, CDR1 is MDHEN and CDR2 is SYDVKM. This clonotype was recorded at least ten times. The target antigen is unknown. Sample: PBMCs. This sequence was found in a human donor in good health (CMV status not recorded). Some clones in this sample may be carry-over from other donors' samples. The chain joins TRBV28 to TRBJ1-2; 8 nucleotides agree with TRBD1. The DNA of the CDR3 is TGTGCCAGCAGTAGACAGGGGATCGACTATGGCTACACCTTC. It translates to CASSRQGIDYGYTF.